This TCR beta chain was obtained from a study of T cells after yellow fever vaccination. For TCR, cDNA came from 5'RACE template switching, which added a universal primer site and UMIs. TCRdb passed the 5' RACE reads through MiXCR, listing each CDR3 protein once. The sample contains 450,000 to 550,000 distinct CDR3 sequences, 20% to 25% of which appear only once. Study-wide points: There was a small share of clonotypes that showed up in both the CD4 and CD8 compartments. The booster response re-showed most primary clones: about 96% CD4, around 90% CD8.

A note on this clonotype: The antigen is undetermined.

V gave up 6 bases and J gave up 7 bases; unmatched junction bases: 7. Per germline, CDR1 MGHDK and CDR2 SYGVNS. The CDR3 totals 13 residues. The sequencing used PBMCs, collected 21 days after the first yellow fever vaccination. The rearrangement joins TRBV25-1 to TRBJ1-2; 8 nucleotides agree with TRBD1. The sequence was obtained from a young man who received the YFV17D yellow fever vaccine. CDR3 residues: CASRFQGAGGYTF. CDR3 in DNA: TGTGCCAGCAGGTTCCAGGGGGCGGGTGGCTACACCTTC.